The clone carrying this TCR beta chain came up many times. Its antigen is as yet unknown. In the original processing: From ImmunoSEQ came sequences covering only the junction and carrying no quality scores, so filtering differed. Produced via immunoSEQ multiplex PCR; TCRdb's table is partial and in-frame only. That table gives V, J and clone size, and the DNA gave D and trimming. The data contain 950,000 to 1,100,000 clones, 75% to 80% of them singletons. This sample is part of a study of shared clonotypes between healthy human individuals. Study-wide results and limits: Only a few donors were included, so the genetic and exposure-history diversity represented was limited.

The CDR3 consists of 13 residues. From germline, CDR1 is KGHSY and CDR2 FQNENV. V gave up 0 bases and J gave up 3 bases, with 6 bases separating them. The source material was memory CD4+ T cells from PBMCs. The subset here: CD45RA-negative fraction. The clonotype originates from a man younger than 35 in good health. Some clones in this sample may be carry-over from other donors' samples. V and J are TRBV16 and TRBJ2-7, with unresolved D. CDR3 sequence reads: CASSQSWLYEQYF. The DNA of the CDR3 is TGTGCCAGCAGCCAATCGTGGCTCTACGAGCAGTACTTC. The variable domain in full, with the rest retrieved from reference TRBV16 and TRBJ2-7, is GEEVAQTPKHLVRGEGQKAKLYCAPIKGHSYVFWYQQVLKNEFKFLISFQNENVFDETGMPKERFSAKCLPNSPCSLEIQATKLEDSAVYFCASSQSWLYEQYFGPGTRLTVT.